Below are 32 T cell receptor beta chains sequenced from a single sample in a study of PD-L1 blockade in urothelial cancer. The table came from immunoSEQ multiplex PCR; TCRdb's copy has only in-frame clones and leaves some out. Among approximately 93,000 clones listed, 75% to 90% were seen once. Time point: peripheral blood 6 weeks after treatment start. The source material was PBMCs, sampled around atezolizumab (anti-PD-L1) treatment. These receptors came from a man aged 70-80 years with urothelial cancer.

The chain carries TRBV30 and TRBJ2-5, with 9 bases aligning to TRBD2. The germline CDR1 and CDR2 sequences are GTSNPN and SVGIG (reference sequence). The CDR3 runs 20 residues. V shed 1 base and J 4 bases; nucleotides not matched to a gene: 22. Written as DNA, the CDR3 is TGTGCCTGGAGTGAGCAGGGCGGGAGGGCCTTTGGCTTGTCTCGAGAGACCCAGTACTTC. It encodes CAWSEQGGRAFGLSRETQYF.

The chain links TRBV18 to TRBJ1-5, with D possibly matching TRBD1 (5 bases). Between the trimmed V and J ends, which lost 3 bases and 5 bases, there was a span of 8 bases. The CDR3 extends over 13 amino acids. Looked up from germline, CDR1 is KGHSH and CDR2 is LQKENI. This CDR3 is CASSPGGYQPQHF. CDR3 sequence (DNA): TGTGCCAGCTCACCCGGGGGGTATCAGCCCCAGCATTTT.

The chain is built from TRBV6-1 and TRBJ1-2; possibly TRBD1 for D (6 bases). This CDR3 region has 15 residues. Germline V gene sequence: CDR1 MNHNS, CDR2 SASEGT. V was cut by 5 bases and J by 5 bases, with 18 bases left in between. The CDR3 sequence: CASSPGTLIGYGYTF. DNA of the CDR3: TGTGCCAGCAGTCCCGGGACACTCATCGGGTATGGCTACACCTTC.

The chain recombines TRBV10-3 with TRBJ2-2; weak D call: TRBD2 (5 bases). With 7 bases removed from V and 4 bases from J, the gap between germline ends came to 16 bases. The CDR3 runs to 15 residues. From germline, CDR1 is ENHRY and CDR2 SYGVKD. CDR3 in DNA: TGTGCCATCACGGGGAGCCGCGAGGGCACCGGGGAGCTGTTTTTT. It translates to CAITGSREGTGELFF.

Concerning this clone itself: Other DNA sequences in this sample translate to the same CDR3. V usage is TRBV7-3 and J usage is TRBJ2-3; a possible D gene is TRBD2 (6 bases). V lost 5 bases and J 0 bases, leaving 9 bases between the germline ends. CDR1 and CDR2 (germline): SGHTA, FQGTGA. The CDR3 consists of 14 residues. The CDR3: CASSLAGSTDTQYF. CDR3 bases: TGTGCCAGCAGCCTTGCGGGGAGCACAGATACGCAGTATTTT.

CDR3 nucleotide sequence: TGCAGTGCTAGTAAGGGGGAAAAACTGTTTTTT. Protein product: CSASKGEKLFF. V gene TRBV20-1 combines with J gene TRBJ1-4; maybe TRBD1 (5 bases). The ends were cut back, 3 bases at V and 8 bases at J, with 7 bases in the middle. The germline gives CDR1 DFQATT, CDR2 SNEGSKA (reference sequence). CDR3 length: 11 amino acids.

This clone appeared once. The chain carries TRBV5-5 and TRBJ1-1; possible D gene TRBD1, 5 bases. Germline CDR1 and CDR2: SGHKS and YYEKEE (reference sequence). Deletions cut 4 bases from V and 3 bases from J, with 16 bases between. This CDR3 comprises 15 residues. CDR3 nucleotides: TGTGCCAGCAGCCCCCAAGCGGGACGAGACACTGAAGCTTTCTTT. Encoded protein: CASSPQAGRDTEAFF.

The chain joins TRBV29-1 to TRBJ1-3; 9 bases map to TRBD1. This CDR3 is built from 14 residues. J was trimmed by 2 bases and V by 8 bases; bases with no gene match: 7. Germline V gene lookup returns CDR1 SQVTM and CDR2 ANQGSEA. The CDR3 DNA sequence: TGCAGCCTTCTCGGGACAGGGACTGGAAACACCATATATTTT. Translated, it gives CSLLGTGTGNTIYF.

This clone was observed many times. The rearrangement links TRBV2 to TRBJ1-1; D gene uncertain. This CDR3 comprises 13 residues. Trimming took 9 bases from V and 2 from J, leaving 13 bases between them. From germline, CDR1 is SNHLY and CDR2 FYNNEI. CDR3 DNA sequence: TGTGCCAGTAACGGACTGCTCAACACTGAAGCTTTCTTT. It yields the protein CASNGLLNTEAFF.

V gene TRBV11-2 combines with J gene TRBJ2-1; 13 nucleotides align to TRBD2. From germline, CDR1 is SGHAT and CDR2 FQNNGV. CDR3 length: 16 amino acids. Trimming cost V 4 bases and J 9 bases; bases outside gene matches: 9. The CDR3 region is CASSSYTSGGAGEQFF. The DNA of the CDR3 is TGTGCCAGCAGCTCCTACACTAGCGGGGGGGCGGGTGAGCAGTTCTTC.

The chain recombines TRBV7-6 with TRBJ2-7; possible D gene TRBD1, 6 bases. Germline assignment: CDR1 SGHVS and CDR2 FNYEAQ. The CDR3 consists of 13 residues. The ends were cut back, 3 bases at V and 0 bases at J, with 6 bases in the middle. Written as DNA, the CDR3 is TGTGCCAGCAGCTTGGGACACTCCTACGAGCAGTACTTC. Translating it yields CASSLGHSYEQYF.

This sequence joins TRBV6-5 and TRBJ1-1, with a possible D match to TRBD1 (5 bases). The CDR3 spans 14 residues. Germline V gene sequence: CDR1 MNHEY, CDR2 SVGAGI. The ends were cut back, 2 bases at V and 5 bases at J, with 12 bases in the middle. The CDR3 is CASSYTREGTEAFF. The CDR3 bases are TGTGCCAGCAGTTACACGAGGGAGGGGACTGAAGCTTTCTTT.

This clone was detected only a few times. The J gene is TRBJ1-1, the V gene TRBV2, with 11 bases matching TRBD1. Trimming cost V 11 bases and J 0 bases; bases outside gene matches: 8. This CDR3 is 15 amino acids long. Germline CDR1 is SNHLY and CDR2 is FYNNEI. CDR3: CAGGGTGGMNTEAFF. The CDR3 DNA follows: TGTGCCGGGGGGGGGACAGGGGGAATGAACACTGAAGCTTTCTTT.

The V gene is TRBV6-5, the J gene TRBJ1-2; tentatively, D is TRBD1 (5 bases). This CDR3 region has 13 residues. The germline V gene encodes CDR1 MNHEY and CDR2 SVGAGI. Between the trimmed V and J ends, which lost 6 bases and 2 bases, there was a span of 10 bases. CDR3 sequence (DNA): TGTGCCAGCAGGGACGACAGAAACTATGGCTACACCTTC. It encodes CASRDDRNYGYTF.

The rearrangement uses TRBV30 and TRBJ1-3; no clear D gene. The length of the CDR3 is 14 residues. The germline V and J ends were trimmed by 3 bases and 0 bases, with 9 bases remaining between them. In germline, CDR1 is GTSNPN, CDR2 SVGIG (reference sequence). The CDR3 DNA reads TGTGCCTGGAGGCCTTCCGGCTCTGGAAACACCATATATTTT. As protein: CAWRPSGSGNTIYF.

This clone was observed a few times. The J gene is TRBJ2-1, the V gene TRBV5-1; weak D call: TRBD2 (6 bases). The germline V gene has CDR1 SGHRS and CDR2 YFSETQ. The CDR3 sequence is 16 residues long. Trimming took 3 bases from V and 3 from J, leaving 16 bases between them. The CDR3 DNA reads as TGCGCCAGCAGCTCGGATCCGGGGGATATCTACAATGAGCAGTTCTTC. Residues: CASSSDPGDIYNEQFF.

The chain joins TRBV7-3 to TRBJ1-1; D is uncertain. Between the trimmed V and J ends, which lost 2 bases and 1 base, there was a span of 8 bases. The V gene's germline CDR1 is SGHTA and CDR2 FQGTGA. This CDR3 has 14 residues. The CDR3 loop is CASSLGIPNTEAFF. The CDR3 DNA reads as TGTGCCAGCAGCTTAGGCATACCGAACACTGAAGCTTTCTTT. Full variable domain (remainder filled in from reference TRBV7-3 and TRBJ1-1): GAGVSQTPSNKVTEKGKYVELRCDPISGHTALYWYRQSLGQGPEFLIYFQGTGAADDSGLPNDRFFAVRPEGSVSTLKIQRTERGDSAVYLCASSLGIPNTEAFFGQGTRLTVV.

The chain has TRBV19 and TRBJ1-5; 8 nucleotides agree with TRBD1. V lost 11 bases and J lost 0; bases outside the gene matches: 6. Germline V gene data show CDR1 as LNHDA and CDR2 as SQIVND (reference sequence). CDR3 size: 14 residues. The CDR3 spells CASGGQVSNQPQHF. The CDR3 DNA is TGTGCCTCAGGGGGACAGGTTAGCAATCAGCCCCAGCATTTT.

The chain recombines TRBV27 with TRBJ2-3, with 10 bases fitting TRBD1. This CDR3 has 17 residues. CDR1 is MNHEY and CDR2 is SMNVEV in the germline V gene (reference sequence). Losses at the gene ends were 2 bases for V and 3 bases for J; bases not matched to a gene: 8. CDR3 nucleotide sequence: TGTGCCAGCAGTTTACTTAGGACAGGGGGTATGACAGATACGCAGTATTTT. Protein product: CASSLLRTGGMTDTQYF.

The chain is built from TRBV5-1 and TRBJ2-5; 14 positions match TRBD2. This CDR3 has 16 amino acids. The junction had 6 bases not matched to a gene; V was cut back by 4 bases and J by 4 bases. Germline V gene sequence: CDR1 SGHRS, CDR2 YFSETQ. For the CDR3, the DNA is TGCGCCAGCAGCAAGGCCGGGACTAGCGGGGGAGAGACCCAGTACTTC. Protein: CASSKAGTSGGETQYF.

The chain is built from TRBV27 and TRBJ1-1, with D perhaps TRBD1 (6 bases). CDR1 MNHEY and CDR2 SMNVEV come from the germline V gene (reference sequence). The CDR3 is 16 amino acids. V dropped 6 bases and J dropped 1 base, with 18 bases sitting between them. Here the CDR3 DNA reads TGTGCCAGCAGCTACGGGAGGGGGGGCAGGAACACTGAAGCTTTCTTT. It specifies CASSYGRGGRNTEAFF.

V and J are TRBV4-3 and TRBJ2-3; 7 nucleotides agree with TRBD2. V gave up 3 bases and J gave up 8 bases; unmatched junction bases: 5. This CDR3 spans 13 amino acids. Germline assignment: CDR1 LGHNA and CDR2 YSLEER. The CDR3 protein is CASSQTPGGTQYF. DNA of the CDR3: TGCGCCAGCAGCCAGACTCCGGGGGGTACGCAGTATTTT.

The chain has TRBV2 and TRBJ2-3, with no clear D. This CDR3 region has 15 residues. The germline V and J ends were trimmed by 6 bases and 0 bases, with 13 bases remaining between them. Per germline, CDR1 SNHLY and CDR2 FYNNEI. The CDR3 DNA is TGTGCCAGCAGCTTGTCCGTCGGGAGCACAGATACGCAGTATTTT. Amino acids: CASSLSVGSTDTQYF.

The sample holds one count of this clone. The DNA for the CDR3 is TGCGCCAGCAGCCTGAACCCGACAGGGACCCTCTACGAGCAGTACTTC. This encodes CASSLNPTGTLYEQYF. The V gene is TRBV4-1, the J gene TRBJ2-7, with TRBD1 matching over 7 bases. CDR3 length: 16 amino acids. V was clipped by 4 bases and J by 3 bases; unmatched bases: 12. Germline V gene data show CDR1 as MGHRA and CDR2 as YSYEKL.

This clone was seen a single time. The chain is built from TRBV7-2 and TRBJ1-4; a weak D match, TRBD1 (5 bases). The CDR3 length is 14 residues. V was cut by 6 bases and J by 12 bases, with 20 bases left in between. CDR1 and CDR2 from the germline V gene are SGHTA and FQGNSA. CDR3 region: CASRPHSPGGELFF. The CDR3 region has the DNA TGTGCCAGCAGACCCCACAGTCCCGGAGGGGAACTGTTTTTT.

CDR3 bases: TGTGCCAGCAGCCTGTCCCGGGACAGCTATGGCTACACCTTC. It specifies CASSLSRDSYGYTF. The chain has TRBV7-9 and TRBJ1-2, with 7 bases that match TRBD1. The germline V gene encodes CDR1 SEHNR and CDR2 FQNEAQ (reference sequence). V shed 5 bases and J 4 bases; nucleotides not matched to a gene: 7. CDR3 size: 14 residues. Together with reference TRBV7-9 and TRBJ1-2, the CDR3 gives the full variable domain: DTGVSQNPRHKITKRGQNVTFRCDPISEHNRLYWYRQTLGQGPEFLTYFQNEAQLEKSRLLSDRFSAERPKGSFSTLEIQRTEQGDSAMYLCASSLSRDSYGYTFGSGTRLTVV.

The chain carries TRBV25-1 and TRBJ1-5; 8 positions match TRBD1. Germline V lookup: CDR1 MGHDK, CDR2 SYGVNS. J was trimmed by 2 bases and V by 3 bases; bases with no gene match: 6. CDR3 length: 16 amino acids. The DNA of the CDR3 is TGTGCCAGCAGTGACTCCTCGACAGGGGGCAATCAGCCCCAGCATTTT. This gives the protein CASSDSSTGGNQPQHF.

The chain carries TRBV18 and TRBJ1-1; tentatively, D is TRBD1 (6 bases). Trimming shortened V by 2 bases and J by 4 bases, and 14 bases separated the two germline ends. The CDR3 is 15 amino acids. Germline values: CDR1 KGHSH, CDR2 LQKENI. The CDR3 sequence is CASSPSGTPTTEAFF. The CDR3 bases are TGTGCCAGCTCACCAAGCGGGACACCAACCACTGAAGCTTTCTTT.

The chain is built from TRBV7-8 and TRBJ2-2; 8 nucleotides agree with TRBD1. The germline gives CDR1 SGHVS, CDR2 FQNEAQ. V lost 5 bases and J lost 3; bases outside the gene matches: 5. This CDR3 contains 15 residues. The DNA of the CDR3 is TGTGCCAGCAGCCCCCGGGACAGGTACACCGGGGAGCTGTTTTTT. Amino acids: CASSPRDRYTGELFF.

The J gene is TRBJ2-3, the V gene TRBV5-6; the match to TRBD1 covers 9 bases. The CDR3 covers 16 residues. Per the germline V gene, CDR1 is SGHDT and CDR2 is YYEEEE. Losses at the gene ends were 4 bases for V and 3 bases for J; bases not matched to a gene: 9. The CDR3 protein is CASSTGTGMRTDTQYF. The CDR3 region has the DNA TGTGCCAGCAGCACTGGGACAGGGATGAGGACAGATACGCAGTATTTT.

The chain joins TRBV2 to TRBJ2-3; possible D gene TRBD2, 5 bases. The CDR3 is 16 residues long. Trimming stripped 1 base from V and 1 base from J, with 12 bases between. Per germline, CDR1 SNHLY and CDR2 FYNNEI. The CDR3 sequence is CASSEGRRAGTDTQYF. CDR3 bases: TGTGCCAGCAGTGAAGGTCGGCGGGCGGGCACAGATACGCAGTATTTT.

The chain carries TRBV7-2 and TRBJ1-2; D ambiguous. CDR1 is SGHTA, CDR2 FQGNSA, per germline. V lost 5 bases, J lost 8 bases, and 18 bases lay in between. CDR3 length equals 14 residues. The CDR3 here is CASSVDSTEDGYTF. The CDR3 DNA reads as TGTGCCAGCAGCGTGGACTCGACTGAGGACGGCTACACCTTC.